A selection of T cell receptor beta chains follows, all from one sample in a study of blood T cell repertoires in COVID-19. Some clones are missing from TCRdb's copy, which holds only in-frame ones; the method was immunoSEQ multiplex PCR. The sample records approximately 88,000 clones, over 60% being singletons. Sequences were obtained from peripheral blood. All receptors come from a human donor in a cohort sampled during active COVID-19. CDR3s include the opening cysteine and the closing phenylalanine or tryptophan. The D gene is left open where the match is weak. Where a row states a size, it is once, few, many or the class of an expanded clone; other rows omit it.

>TRBD2|18|TRBJ2-3|TRBV11-3|-
CASSLEHPTSGKTDTQYF
TGTGCCAGCAGCTTAGAGCACCCAACTAGCGGGAAGACAGATACGCAGTATTTT
>-|13|TRBJ2-1|TRBV12-3/TRBV12-4|-
CASSLRTDNEQFF
TGTGCCAGCAGTTTAAGGACTGACAATGAGCAGTTCTTC
>-|14|TRBJ1-5|TRBV7-2|-
CASSSVWGLQPQHF
TGTGCCAGCAGCTCTGTTTGGGGGCTTCAGCCCCAGCATTTT
>TRBD1|13|TRBJ2-7|TRBV5-6|few
CASSETGVNEQYF
TGTGCCAGCAGCGAGACAGGGGTCAACGAGCAGTACTTC
>TRBD1|15|TRBJ2-5|TRBV15|many
CATSDDSGGRETQYF
TGTGCCACCAGCGATGATTCAGGGGGTAGGGAGACCCAGTACTTC
>TRBD1|15|TRBJ1-1|TRBV18|-
CASSNTTGIVTEAFF
TGTGCCAGCTCAAATACGACAGGGATTGTAACTGAAGCTTTCTTT
>TRBD1|14|TRBJ1-1|TRBV7-2|-
CASSFRGQNTEAFF
TGTGCCAGCAGCTTCAGGGGGCAGAACACTGAAGCTTTCTTT
>-|14|TRBJ2-7|TRBV5-4|-
CASSSRTTSYEQYF
TGTGCCAGCAGCTCTCGGACTACTTCCTACGAGCAGTACTTC
>TRBD1|15|TRBJ2-1|TRBV7-7|once
CASSGGQGAYNEQFF
TGTGCTAGCAGCGGAGGACAGGGCGCCTACAATGAGCAGTTCTTC
>TRBD1|18|TRBJ1-2|TRBV2|-
CASSGTGQGVSLDYGYTF
TGTGCCAGCAGTGGGACGGGACAGGGGGTCTCCTTAGACTATGGCTACACCTTC
>TRBD2|16|TRBJ2-1|TRBV4-1|-
CASSQDPSGIYNEQFF
TGCGCCAGCAGCCAAGATCCTAGCGGAATATACAATGAGCAGTTCTTC
>-|14|TRBJ2-5|TRBV5-1|-
CASSLRQGTETQYF
TGCGCCAGCAGCTTGAGGCAGGGAACCGAGACCCAGTACTTC
>TRBD2|12|TRBJ2-5|TRBV29-1|once
CSVGTSVETQYF
TGCAGCGTTGGGACTAGTGTGGAGACCCAGTACTTC
>TRBD2|16|TRBJ2-3|TRBV28|-
CASRTTLAGNTDTQYF
TGTGCCAGCAGGACCACCCTAGCGGGAAACACAGATACGCAGTATTTT
>-|13|TRBJ1-2|TRBV7-9|-
CASSLARGYGYTF
TGTGCCAGCAGCTTAGCGAGAGGGTATGGCTACACCTTC
>-|13|TRBJ2-3|TRBV18|-
CASSPPGADTQYF
TGTGCCAGCTCACCACCGGGCGCAGATACGCAGTATTTT
>TRBD2|18|TRBJ2-2|TRBV5-1|-
CASSWGLANHLNTGELFF
TGCGCCAGCAGCTGGGGACTAGCGAACCATTTGAACACCGGGGAGCTGTTTTTT
>TRBD1|15|TRBJ1-1|TRBV4-3|-
CASSQLGQGARAAFF
TGCGCCAGCAGCCAATTGGGACAGGGGGCGCGGGCAGCTTTCTTT
>-|13|TRBJ1-4|TRBV19|-
CASRTQNNEKLFF
TGTGCCAGTAGAACACAGAATAATGAAAAACTGTTTTTT
>-|15|TRBJ2-7|TRBV2|once
CASSDWGQGMYEQYF
TGTGCCAGCAGTGATTGGGGTCAGGGGATGTACGAGCAGTACTTC
>-|12|TRBJ2-7|TRBV6-5|-
CASSYSTYEQYF
TGTGCCAGCTCTTACAGTACCTACGAGCAGTACTTC
>TRBD1|16|TRBJ1-4|TRBV4-3|once
CASSQMDRGFDEKLFF
TGCGCCAGCAGCCAGATGGACAGGGGGTTCGATGAAAAACTGTTTTTT
>-|17|TRBJ2-1|TRBV4-3|-
CASSHTSGKVAYNEQFF
TGCGCCAGCAGCCATACCTCAGGAAAGGTGGCATACAATGAGCAGTTCTTC
>TRBD2|15|TRBJ2-7|TRBV7-2|-
CASSLGLALSYEQYF
TGTGCCAGCAGCTTAGGACTAGCGCTTTCCTACGAGCAGTACTTC
>TRBD1|15|TRBJ2-1|TRBV4-3|-
CASSHPGQGANEQFF
TGCGCCAGCAGCCACCCGGGACAGGGGGCAAATGAGCAGTTCTTC
>-|15|TRBJ2-3|TRBV9|-
CASSVAQGWTDTQYF
TGTGCCAGCAGCGTAGCTCAGGGGTGGACAGATACGCAGTATTTT
>TRBD1|13|TRBJ1-1|TRBV12-3/TRBV12-4|once
CASSLQGVAEAFF
TGTGCCAGCAGTCTACAGGGGGTTGCTGAAGCTTTCTTT
>TRBD2|16|TRBJ2-3|TRBV6-6|-
CASSYEASGITDTQYF
TGTGCCAGCAGTTACGAGGCTAGCGGGATCACAGATACGCAGTATTTT
>TRBD2|13|TRBJ2-3|TRBV7-9|-
CASSVGTSGTQYF
TGTGCCAGCAGCGTTGGGACTAGTGGTACGCAGTATTTT
>-|14|TRBJ2-5|TRBV6-8|-
CASSYGGAEETQYF
TGTGCCAGCAGTTACGGTGGGGCAGAAGAGACCCAGTACTTC
>-|14|TRBJ1-5|TRBV6-2/TRBV6-3|-
CASSYRGKNQPQHF
TGTGCCAGCAGTTACAGGGGTAAGAATCAGCCCCAGCATTTT
>TRBD1|14|TRBJ2-7|TRBV24-1|-
CATSDPGQGNEQYF
TGTGCCACCAGTGACCCGGGACAGGGGAACGAGCAGTACTTC
>-|14|TRBJ2-6|TRBV9|-
CASRGHSGANVLTF
TGTGCCAGCAGAGGACACTCTGGGGCCAACGTCCTGACTTTC
>-|13|TRBJ2-2|TRBV15|-
CATQGSLAGELFF
TGTGCCACACAGGGATCCCTCGCCGGGGAGCTGTTTTTT
>TRBD1|14|TRBJ2-5|TRBV28|-
CASSRQGLRETQYF
TGTGCCAGCAGTCGACAGGGCCTTCGGGAGACCCAGTACTTC
>TRBD2|15|TRBJ2-5|TRBV2|-
CASSGLRGRAETQYF
TGTGCCAGCAGTGGTTTGCGCGGGAGGGCTGAGACCCAGTACTTC
>-|17|TRBJ2-1|TRBV4-1|few
CASSQGLGRDTYNEQFF
TGCGCCAGCAGCCAAGGGTTAGGTAGGGACACCTACAATGAGCAGTTCTTC
>TRBD1|16|TRBJ2-5|TRBV10-3|-
CAISERGPNYPETQYF
TGTGCCATCAGTGAAAGGGGGCCGAACTACCCAGAGACCCAGTACTTC
>TRBD2|17|TRBJ2-5|TRBV6-2/TRBV6-3|-
CASSYLGLAGVDETQYF
TGTGCCAGCAGTTACCTAGGACTAGCGGGAGTTGATGAGACCCAGTACTTC
>-|14|TRBJ2-4|TRBV4-2|-
CASSQERAENIQYF
TGTGCCAGCAGCCAAGAGAGGGCGGAAAACATTCAGTACTTC
>-|15|TRBJ2-1|TRBV11-3|few
CASSLEGSGTNEQFF
TGTGCCAGCAGCTTAGAGGGTAGCGGAACGAATGAGCAGTTCTTC
>TRBD1|16|TRBJ2-5|TRBV19|-
CASSKRGQGGVETQYF
TGTGCCAGTAGCAAGAGGGGACAGGGTGGCGTAGAGACCCAGTACTTC
>TRBD2|15|TRBJ2-7|TRBV19|-
CASSIRASGAYEQYF
TGTGCCAGTAGTATAAGGGCTAGCGGAGCCTACGAGCAGTACTTC
>-|13|TRBJ2-1|TRBV14|-
CASSQNLNNEQFF
TGTGCCAGCAGCCAAAACTTGAACAATGAGCAGTTCTTC
>TRBD1|15|TRBJ2-2|TRBV9|-
CASSVEGAPTGELFF
TGTGCCAGCAGCGTAGAGGGGGCGCCCACCGGGGAGCTGTTTTTT